The T cell receptor beta chain described here comes from a study of blood T cell repertoires in COVID-19. Enrollment of patients from Seattle took place during active infection, with longitudinal follow-up. CDR3 size: 13 residues. V was clipped by 7 bases and J by 4 bases, with 13 bases between them. Libraries were prepared by immunoSEQ multiplex PCR; TCRdb keeps only in-frame clonotypes and omits some of them. Of about 350,000 clones in the sample, around 86% were seen once. The specimen was peripheral blood. The V gene is TRBV12-3 or TRBV12-4, the J gene TRBJ1-2; D is uncertain. This receptor was taken from a woman between 50 and 59 years old with COVID-19, enrolled during active disease. The DNA of the CDR3 is TGTGCCAGCAACTCAAATCGGGGCTATGGCTACACCTTC. Translation: CASNSNRGYGYTF.